This TCR beta chain was recorded in a study of patients and donors after allogeneic stem cell transplantation. The CDR3 length is 11 residues. V gave up 6 bases and J gave up 6 bases, with 8 bases separating them. CDR1 and CDR2 from the germline V gene are SGHTA and FQGNSA. TCRdb re-called the RT-PCR reads through MiXCR, storing one row per CDR3 protein. The sample includes roughly 960,000 distinct CDR3 sequences, roughly 17% of them seen just once. This chain links TRBV7-2 with TRBJ1-1; no clear D. The receptor was isolated from a human donor who was either an allogeneic HSCT recipient or a stem cell or donor lymphocyte infusion donor (not recorded which). It is not recorded whose cells these are; they may come from a transplant donor. The material sequenced was blood, either unsorted or a sorted T cell fraction (not recorded which). CDR3 sequence (DNA): TGTGCCAGCAGGTCTGGGTCTGAAGCTTTCTTT. Its translation: CASRSGSEAFF.